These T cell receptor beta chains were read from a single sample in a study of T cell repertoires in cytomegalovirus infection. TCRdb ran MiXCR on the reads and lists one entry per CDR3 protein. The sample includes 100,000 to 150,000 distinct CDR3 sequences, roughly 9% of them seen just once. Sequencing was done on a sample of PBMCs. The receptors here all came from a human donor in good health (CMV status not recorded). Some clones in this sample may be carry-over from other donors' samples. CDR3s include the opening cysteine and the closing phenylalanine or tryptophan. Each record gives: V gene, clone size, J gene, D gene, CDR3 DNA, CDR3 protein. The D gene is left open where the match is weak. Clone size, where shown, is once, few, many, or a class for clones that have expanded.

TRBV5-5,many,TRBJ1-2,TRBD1,TGTGCCAGCAGGCAAGGGACAGGGGTCTATGGCTACACCTTC,CASRQGTGVYGYTF
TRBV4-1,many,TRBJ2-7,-,TGCGCCAGCAGCCGCGTTGGACAGAGCTACGAGCAGTACTTC,CASSRVGQSYEQYF
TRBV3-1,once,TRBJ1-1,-,TGTGCCAGCAGCCAACAGGGTTTATGGACTGAAGCTTTCTTT,CASSQQGLWTEAFF
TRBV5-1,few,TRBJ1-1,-,TGCGCCAGCAGCTCCGAGAGCATGAACACTGAAGCTTTCTTT,CASSSESMNTEAFF
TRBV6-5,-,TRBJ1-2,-,TGTGCCAGCAGTTACGGTTCTTCAGGGAACTATGGCTACACCTTC,CASSYGSSGNYGYTF
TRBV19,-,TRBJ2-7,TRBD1,TGTGCCAGTAGTATTGACCGGGACAGATCCTACGAGCAGTACTTC,CASSIDRDRSYEQYF
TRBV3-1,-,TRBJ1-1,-,TGTGCCAGCAGCCAAGGGTACGAGGGCGCTGAAGCTTTCTTT,CASSQGYEGAEAFF
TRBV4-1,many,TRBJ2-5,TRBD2,TGCGCCAGCAGCCAAGCCGGCGGGGGGCAAGAGACCCAGTACTTC,CASSQAGGGQETQYF
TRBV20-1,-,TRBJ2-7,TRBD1,TGCAGTGCCGGTACAGGGGGGAACCCCTACGAGCAGTACTTC,CSAGTGGNPYEQYF
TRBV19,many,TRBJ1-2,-,TGTGCCAGTAGAGACTCCATCCAATACTATGGCTACACCTTC,CASRDSIQYYGYTF
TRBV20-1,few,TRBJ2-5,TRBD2,TGCAGTGCCTTCGAGCGGGGGTCAGAGACCCAGTACTTC,CSAFERGSETQYF
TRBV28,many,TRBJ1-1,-,TGTGCCAGCGGTGGCACGCGGAACACTGAAGCTTTCTTT,CASGGTRNTEAFF
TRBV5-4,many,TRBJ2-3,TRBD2,TGTGCCAGCAGCTTACCTAGCGGACGCACAGATACGCAGTATTTT,CASSLPSGRTDTQYF
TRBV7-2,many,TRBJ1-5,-,TGTGCCAGCAGCTTAAACGCGGTCTATAGCAATCAGCCCCAGCATTTT,CASSLNAVYSNQPQHF
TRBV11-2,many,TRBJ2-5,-,TGTGCCAGCAGCTTCCGACTGCCGCCGGAGACCCAGTACTTC,CASSFRLPPETQYF
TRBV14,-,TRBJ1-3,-,TGTGCCAGCAGCCAAGTTAAGGGGATTGGAAACACCATATATTTT,CASSQVKGIGNTIYF
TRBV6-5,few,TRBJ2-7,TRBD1,TGTGCCAGCAGTGACAGGGGCAGGTCCTACGAGCAGTACTTC,CASSDRGRSYEQYF
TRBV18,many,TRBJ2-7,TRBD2,TGTGCCAGCCAAAGAGCGGGGGTTTTCGACGAGCAGTACTTC,CASQRAGVFDEQYF
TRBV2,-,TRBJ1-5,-,TGTGCCAGCAGTGCAGGGTCAGGACAGCCCCAGCATTTT,CASSAGSGQPQHF
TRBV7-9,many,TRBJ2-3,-,TGTGCCAGCAGCCCAGCCTCGGGGCCCCATACGCAGTATTTT,CASSPASGPHTQYF
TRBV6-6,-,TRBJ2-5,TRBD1,TGTGCCAGCAGCCCCCTGGGACAGGTTGGGGAGACCCAGTACTTC,CASSPLGQVGETQYF
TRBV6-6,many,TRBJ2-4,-,TGTGCCAGCAGTCTCAGAGGGGCGGGAGCCAAAAACATTCAGTACTTC,CASSLRGAGAKNIQYF
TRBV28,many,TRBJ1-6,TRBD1,TGTGCCAGCAGTTATAAACCGGGACAGGGTATGAATTCACCCCTCCACTTT,CASSYKPGQGMNSPLHF